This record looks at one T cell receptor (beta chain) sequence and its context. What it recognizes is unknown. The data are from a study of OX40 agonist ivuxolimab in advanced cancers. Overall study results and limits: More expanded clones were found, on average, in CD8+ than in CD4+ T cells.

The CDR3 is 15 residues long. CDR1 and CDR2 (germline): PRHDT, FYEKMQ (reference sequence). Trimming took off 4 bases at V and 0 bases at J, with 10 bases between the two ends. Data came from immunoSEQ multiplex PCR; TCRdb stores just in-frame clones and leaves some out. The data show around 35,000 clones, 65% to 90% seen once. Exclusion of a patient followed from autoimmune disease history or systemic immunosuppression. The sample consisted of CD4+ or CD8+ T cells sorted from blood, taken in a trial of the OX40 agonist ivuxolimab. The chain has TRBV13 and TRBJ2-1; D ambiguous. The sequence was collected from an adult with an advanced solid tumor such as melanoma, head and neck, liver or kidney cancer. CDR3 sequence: CASSSDASSYNEQFF. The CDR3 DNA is TGTGCCAGCAGCTCGGACGCCAGCTCCTACAATGAGCAGTTCTTC.